This TCR beta chain was captured by sequencing in a study of CD8 T cells in ankylosing spondylitis. Overall study results and limits: Matched ankylosing spondylitis synovial fluid reportedly showed significant enrichment of disease-linked clones. Ankylosing spondylitis blood seemed to carry a telltale TCR beta motif made of roughly 8 highly homologous variants.

As regards this clonotype: The antigen is undetermined.

Quantitative 5'-RACE with molecular barcodes was used to make the TCR beta libraries. TCRdb re-analysed the 5' RACE reads in MiXCR, keeping a single row per CDR3 protein. The sample consists of over 200,000 distinct CDR3 sequences, around 18% of them appearing once. Germline lookup yields CDR1 SGHRS and CDR2 YFSETQ. V was cut by 0 bases and J by 2 bases, with 12 bases left in between. This CDR3 spans 15 amino acids. The chain is built from TRBV5-1 and TRBJ2-7, with a possible D match to TRBD1 (5 bases). This sequence originates from a male donor with ankylosing spondylitis. Sequencing input: blood, either unsorted or a sorted T cell fraction (not recorded which). CDR3 region: CASSLGGAGPYEQYF. The CDR3 DNA sequence: TGCGCCAGCAGCTTGGGGGGCGCCGGCCCCTACGAGCAGTACTTC.